Each of the 4 T cell receptor beta chains below was sequenced from the same sample in a study of cytomegalovirus exposure and HLA in healthy donors. Primers: 60 Vbeta forward and 13 Jbeta reverse. Profiled with immunoSEQ multiplex PCR; TCRdb holds only in-frame clones, not every one. The sample includes about 130,000 clones, 80% seen only once; the top ten take 4%. The specimen was PBMCs. The origin of the receptors is a woman between 40 and 50 years old in good health and CMV-seronegative.

The chain employs TRBV5-1 and TRBJ2-5; 11 bases match TRBD2. With V trimmed by 0 bases and J by 13 bases, 5 bases remained unmatched. Germline-derived CDR1 and CDR2 are SGHRS and YFSETQ. CDR3 size: 13 residues. In nucleotides, the CDR3 is TGCGCCAGCAGCTTGGTACTAGCGGGAGTGCTGTACTTC. Its protein is CASSLVLAGVLYF. Based on the CDR3 plus reference TRBV5-1 and TRBJ2-5, the full variable domain is KAGVTQTPRYLIKTRGQQVTLSCSPISGHRSVSWYQQTPGQGLQFLFEYFSETQRNKGNFPGRFSGRQFSNSRSEMNVSTLELGDSALYLCASSLVLAGVLYFGPGTRLLVL.

V gene TRBV6-5 combines with J gene TRBJ2-2; unclear D gene. Germline V gene sequence: CDR1 MNHEY, CDR2 SVGAGI. V lost 5 bases, J lost 5 bases, and 9 bases lay in between. The CDR3 loop spans 13 amino acids. CDR3 nucleotide sequence: TGTGCCAGCAGTCCCCATAGTACCGGGGAGCTGTTTTTT. This sequence encodes CASSPHSTGELFF.

Only a few counts were recorded for this clone. CDR3 sequence reads: CASTPWGESTEAFF. The DNA of the CDR3 is TGCGCCAGCACTCCGTGGGGGGAGAGTACTGAAGCTTTCTTT. The gene calls are TRBV10-1 and TRBJ1-1, with a tentative D call TRBD1 (5 bases). Germline CDR1 is WNHNN and CDR2 is SYGVQD (reference sequence). V was shortened by 7 bases and J by 5 bases, with 17 bases between the two germline ends. The CDR3 consists of 14 residues.

The chain carries TRBV5-8 and TRBJ2-2, with 7 bases identical to TRBD1. CDR3 length: 18 amino acids. Germline V gene lookup returns CDR1 SGHTS and CDR2 YDEGEE. The J segment lost 4 bases and the V segment lost 3 bases, leaving 15 bases of the junction unmatched. The CDR3 DNA reads as TGTGCCAGCAGCTACCCGGGACAGTCACCCTCGGGCACCGGGGAGCTGTTTTTT. It encodes CASSYPGQSPSGTGELFF.